What follows is one TCR beta chain and its context. The source of the sample is a study of blood T cell repertoires in COVID-19. Study background: Samples of COVID-19 (acute and convalescent) were obtained from the United States, Italy and Spain. Nucleic acid was either cDNA or gDNA, and it came from T cells, B-cell-depleted T cells, or PBMCs.

The V gene end was trimmed by 1 base and the J gene end by 1 base; junction bases not matched to a gene: 5. Germline CDR1 reads MNHEY; CDR2 reads SVGEGT. This CDR3 contains 17 residues. Authors' methods: Amplification with reference gene primers provided the estimates of nucleated cell counts. TCRdb's copy holds only in-frame clones and misses some; the assay was immunoSEQ multiplex PCR. The V and J calls and the clone size are those of that table, but D and trimming were determined from the DNA. The sample consists of some 130,000 clones, about 78% of them appearing once. Specimen: peripheral blood. This clonotype was obtained from a man between 60 and 75 years old who had recovered from COVID-19. The V and J genes are TRBV6-2 or TRBV6-3 and TRBJ2-3; 10 nucleotides line up with TRBD2. The CDR3 DNA reads TGTGCCAGCAGTTACTTAGGACTAGCGGACGGCACAGATACGCAGTATTTT. Protein product: CASSYLGLADGTDTQYF.